One sample yielded the 31 T cell receptor beta chains listed below, sequenced in a study of shared clonotypes between healthy human individuals. Only in-frame clones appear in the TCRdb table, and some are missing; sequencing was by immunoSEQ multiplex PCR. The table lists about 2.2 million clones, 85% to 95% of them singletons. CD45RO negativity and positive selection for CCR7 defined naive CD8 cells, a population that excluded terminally differentiated effector memory CD45RA+ cells. Specimen: naive CD8+ T cells from PBMCs. Receptors originate from a man younger than 35 in good health. Some clones in this sample may be carry-over from other donors' samples.

The chain combines TRBV28 with TRBJ1-1, with 9 bases identical to TRBD1. J lost 11 bases, V lost 4 bases, and 11 bases had no gene match. This CDR3 comprises 14 residues. Per the germline V gene, CDR1 is MDHEN and CDR2 is SYDVKM. The CDR3 DNA reads as TGTGCCAGCAGTTCCGGGACAGGGTTTCATCAGGCTTTCTTT. It codes for CASSSGTGFHQAFF.

The V call is TRBV5-6, the J call TRBJ2-7, with no clear D. Germline loops: CDR1 SGHDT, CDR2 YYEEEE. The CDR3 length is 13 residues. V shed 2 bases and J shed 0 bases, with 6 bases lying between them. The CDR3 protein is CASSLATSYEQYF. For the CDR3, the DNA is TGTGCCAGCAGCTTAGCCACCTCCTACGAGCAGTACTTC.

The V call is TRBV13, the J call TRBJ2-5, with D possibly being TRBD2 (6 bases). Germline V CDR1 and CDR2: PRHDT, FYEKMQ (reference sequence). The CDR3 runs 14 residues. V lost 5 bases to trimming and J lost 2 bases, with 12 bases between them. The CDR3 loop is CASSPRDGQETQYF. For the CDR3, the DNA is TGTGCCAGCAGCCCGCGGGACGGACAAGAGACCCAGTACTTC.

The chain joins TRBV29-1 to TRBJ1-2; maybe TRBD1 (5 bases). Germline lookup yields CDR1 SQVTM and CDR2 ANQGSEA. Trimming cost V 0 bases and J 0 bases, with 11 bases left between them. The CDR3 spans 15 residues. In DNA form, the CDR3 reads TGCAGCGTTGAAGAGTCCACAGGCCCTAACTATGGCTACACCTTC. It codes for CSVEESTGPNYGYTF.

The gene calls are TRBV19 and TRBJ2-1, with D perhaps given as TRBD1 or TRBD2 (5 bases each). This CDR3 spans 13 amino acids. In germline, CDR1 is LNHDA, CDR2 SQIVND (reference sequence). V lost 6 bases to trimming and J lost 9 bases, with 15 bases between them. In DNA form, the CDR3 reads TGTGCCAGTAGGGGGGACGGGGCTTCTGAGCAGTTCTTC. Translating gives CASRGDGASEQFF. The full variable domain, completed using reference TRBV19 and TRBJ2-1, is DGGITQSPKYLFRKEGQNVTLSCEQNLNHDAMYWYRQDPGQGLRLIYYSQIVNDFQKGDIAEGYSVSREKKESFPLTVTSAQKNPTAFYLCASRGDGASEQFFGPGTRLTVL.

This clone was detected only once. This chain joins TRBV11-2 and TRBJ1-1, with D unclear. Germline V lookup: CDR1 SGHAT, CDR2 FQNNGV. Between the trimmed V and J ends, which lost 6 bases and 1 base, there was a span of 15 bases. The CDR3 contains 15 residues. In DNA form, the CDR3 reads TGTGCCAGCAGTCGGTTCGGGGAGGCGAACACTGAAGCTTTCTTT. Encoded protein: CASSRFGEANTEAFF.

This chain joins TRBV27 and TRBJ2-7; 8 nucleotides agree with TRBD2. Germline V CDR1 and CDR2: MNHEY, SMNVEV (reference sequence). The trim removed 7 bases at V and 6 bases at J, leaving 11 bases unmatched. The CDR3 covers 14 residues. CDR3 DNA: TGTGCCAGCACCGCCGGGGGGGCGCAGTCCGAGCAGTACTTC. Its translation is CASTAGGAQSEQYF.

The V and J genes are TRBV6-1 and TRBJ2-1; 7 bases map to TRBD2. V shed 0 bases, J shed 4 bases, and the junction held 6 bases outside the gene matches. The CDR3 is made up of 16 amino acids. Per germline, CDR1 MNHNS and CDR2 SASEGT. The CDR3, as DNA: TGTGCCAGCAGTGAAGCGTTTGCGGGAGCGTACAATGAGCAGTTCTTC. Translated, it gives CASSEAFAGAYNEQFF.

The V gene is TRBV6-6, the J gene TRBJ2-7; 8 bases are a match to TRBD2. The CDR3 spans 15 residues. V shed 10 bases and J 0 bases; nucleotides not matched to a gene: 11. Germline CDR1 is MNHNY and CDR2 is SVGAGI (reference sequence). The CDR3 coding sequence is TGTGCCACCTCCCCACTAGCGGACCTCTCCTACGAGCAGTACTTC. Its translation: CATSPLADLSYEQYF.

V gene TRBV7-9 combines with J gene TRBJ2-6; possible D gene TRBD1, 6 bases. Germline CDR1 SEHNR, CDR2 FQNEAQ (reference sequence). The CDR3 is 18 amino acids. V lost 5 bases and J lost 1, with 18 bases in between. The CDR3 is CASSKGRTDISGANVLTF. The CDR3, as DNA: TGTGCCAGCAGCAAAGGCAGGACAGACATTTCTGGGGCCAACGTCCTGACTTTC. Combining the CDR3 with reference TRBV7-9 and TRBJ2-6 gives the whole variable domain DTGVSQNPRHKITKRGQNVTFRCDPISEHNRLYWYRQTLGQGPEFLTYFQNEAQLEKSRLLSDRFSAERPKGSFSTLEIQRTEQGDSAMYLCASSKGRTDISGANVLTFGAGSRLTVL.

This sequence joins TRBV28 and TRBJ1-1; D is unclear. Germline values: CDR1 MDHEN, CDR2 SYDVKM. V was cut by 1 base and J by 1 base, with 10 bases left in between. The length of the CDR3 is 15 residues. Written as DNA, the CDR3 is TGTGCCAGCAGTTTATTAACGGTCGCGAACACTGAAGCTTTCTTT. This encodes CASSLLTVANTEAFF.

This chain joins TRBV6-6 and TRBJ2-7, with 9 bases that match TRBD2. Trimming removed 5 bases from V and 0 bases from J; junction bases left unmatched: 5. The CDR3 length is 15 residues. Per germline, CDR1 MNHNY and CDR2 SVGAGI (reference sequence). The CDR3 here is CASSQLAGGSYEQYF. The CDR3 DNA is TGTGCCAGCAGTCAACTAGCGGGTGGCTCCTACGAGCAGTACTTC.

V usage is TRBV27 and J usage is TRBJ2-2, with D uncertain. V dropped 6 bases and J dropped 3 bases, with 5 bases sitting between them. The V gene's germline CDR1 is MNHEY and CDR2 SMNVEV (reference sequence). This CDR3 has 12 residues. The chain's CDR3 is CASRRDTGELFF. The CDR3, as DNA: TGTGCCAGCAGAAGGGACACCGGGGAGCTGTTTTTT.

The DNA of the CDR3 is TGTGCCATACAGGGAGGCAATCAGCCCCAGCATTTT. Its protein is CAIQGGNQPQHF. The V call is TRBV10-3, the J call TRBJ1-5, with a weak D call TRBD1 (6 bases). Trimming cost V 9 bases and J 2 bases, with 8 bases left between them. CDR3 length: 12 residues. Germline V gene sequence: CDR1 ENHRY, CDR2 SYGVKD.

The chain recombines TRBV15 with TRBJ1-1, with 8 bases that match TRBD1. Germline CDR1 LNHNV, CDR2 YYDKDF (reference sequence). The CDR3 length is 16 residues. Trimming took 5 bases from V and 3 from J; bases not matched to a gene: 11. The CDR3 DNA sequence: TGTGCCACCAGCGCACGACCCAGGGGGCTATACACTGAAGCTTTCTTT. It yields the protein CATSARPRGLYTEAFF.

This clone was counted between two and nine times. The CDR3 is CASSSTVHGPYGYTF. Written as DNA, the CDR3 is TGTGCCAGTAGTTCCACCGTTCATGGGCCCTATGGCTACACCTTC. This chain uses TRBV19 with TRBJ1-2; D gene uncertain. Germline V gene sequence: CDR1 LNHDA, CDR2 SQIVND (reference sequence). There are 15 residues in the CDR3. The V end was cut by 5 bases, the J end by 4 bases, with 17 bases between.

The rearrangement joins TRBV7-9 to TRBJ2-7, with 11 bases fitting TRBD2. The CDR3 consists of 16 residues. The junction had 11 bases not matched to a gene; V was cut back by 5 bases and J by 5 bases. Germline V lookup: CDR1 SEHNR, CDR2 FQNEAQ (reference sequence). The CDR3 nucleotides read TGTGCCAGCAGCCCCTTAGCGGGAGGGTTTTCTGACGAGCAGTACTTC. Translation: CASSPLAGGFSDEQYF.

This chain joins TRBV30 and TRBJ2-1; D gene uncertain. V was pared by 4 bases and J by 0 bases, with 7 bases between. This CDR3 is 13 amino acids long. CDR1 is GTSNPN and CDR2 is SVGIG in the germline V gene (reference sequence). The CDR3 sequence: CAWIRSSYNEQFF. The CDR3 nucleotides are TGTGCCTGGATCCGGAGCTCCTACAATGAGCAGTTCTTC.

The chain links TRBV9 to TRBJ2-1; D is possibly TRBD1 or TRBD2 (6 bases each). V was pared by 1 base and J by 8 bases, with 10 bases between. Germline CDR1 reads SGDLS; CDR2 reads YYNGEE. The CDR3 sequence is 13 residues long. The CDR3 reads CASSVMGGDEQFF. DNA of the CDR3: TGTGCCAGCAGCGTAATGGGGGGCGATGAGCAGTTCTTC.

Comment on this clone: Distinct nucleotide sequences in the sample also encode this CDR3. The chain links TRBV6-5 to TRBJ2-7; D might be TRBD1 (6 bases). Germline assignment: CDR1 MNHEY and CDR2 SVGAGI. Trimming took off 0 bases at V and 3 bases at J, with 9 bases between the two ends. CDR3 length: 14 residues. The CDR3 here is CASSYSDRGYEQYF. Written as DNA, the CDR3 is TGTGCCAGCAGTTACTCGGACAGAGGCTACGAGCAGTACTTC.

Details on this clone: Within the sample, other DNA sequences also encode this same CDR3. This chain connects TRBV4-1 to TRBJ2-7; D unresolved. The CDR3 is 14 amino acids. Trimming removed 1 base from V and 0 bases from J, with 7 bases in between. Per the germline V gene, CDR1 is MGHRA and CDR2 is YSYEKL. The CDR3: CASSQGPGSYEQYF. The DNA of the CDR3 is TGCGCCAGCAGCCAAGGTCCAGGCTCCTACGAGCAGTACTTC.

Comments on this clone: One junction end does not reproduce the germline sequence, and a read error may be involved. The genes are TRBV7-9 and TRBJ1-1; the D is unclear. The CDR3 length is 15 residues. Germline-derived CDR1 and CDR2 are SEHNR and FQNEAQ (reference sequence). The CDR3 reads CASSSLPGMNTETFF. The CDR3 nucleotides read TGTGCCAGCAGCTCCCTTCCGGGCATGAACACTGAAACTTTCTTT.

In its sample, this clone was seen once. V usage is TRBV7-9 and J usage is TRBJ1-2; D not resolved. The V and J ends lost 8 bases and 3 bases respectively, with 19 bases between them. CDR1 is SEHNR and CDR2 is FQNEAQ in the germline V gene (reference sequence). This CDR3 has 15 amino acids. CDR3 region: CASRPPAQYDYGYTF. The CDR3 bases are TGTGCCAGCCGACCCCCGGCCCAATATGACTATGGCTACACCTTC.

This chain links TRBV6-1 with TRBJ1-2; no definite D call. V shed 8 bases and J shed 2 bases, with 15 bases lying between them. CDR3 length: 14 residues. In germline, CDR1 is MNHNS, CDR2 SASEGT. The CDR3 DNA follows: TGTGCCAGCTTTAGGACCGGTCCCAACTATGGCTACACCTTC. Protein: CASFRTGPNYGYTF.

J is TRBJ2-2 and V is TRBV19, with 10 bases matching TRBD2. Germline V gives CDR1 LNHDA, CDR2 SQIVND (reference sequence). The CDR3 contains 16 residues. The junction had 6 bases not matched to a gene; V was cut back by 5 bases and J by 3 bases. The CDR3 sequence: CASSVGTSAYTGELFF. The DNA for the CDR3 is TGTGCCAGTAGTGTCGGGACTAGCGCATACACCGGGGAGCTGTTTTTT.

With respect to this clone: The sample holds other DNA sequences that translate to the same CDR3. The chain recombines TRBV27 with TRBJ1-5, with D unresolved. Germline CDR1 MNHEY, CDR2 SMNVEV (reference sequence). The CDR3 is 12 amino acids. V was trimmed by 3 bases and J by 6 bases, leaving 6 bases between them. The CDR3 region has the DNA TGTGCCAGCAGTTTCCGTGGTCAGCCCCAGCATTTT. Translated: CASSFRGQPQHF.

The chain carries TRBV30 and TRBJ2-1, with a tentative D call TRBD2 (7 bases). The CDR3 length is 13 residues. The V and J ends lost 0 bases and 8 bases respectively, with 11 bases between them. CDR1 is GTSNPN and CDR2 is SVGIG in the germline V gene (reference sequence). The chain's CDR3 is CAWSVGGGDEQFF. In nucleotides, the CDR3 is TGTGCCTGGAGTGTAGGGGGAGGGGATGAGCAGTTCTTC.

The gene calls are TRBV19 and TRBJ1-2, with unresolved D. Trimming pared 6 bases from V and 4 bases from J, leaving 12 bases between. This CDR3 is 13 amino acids long. Germline-derived CDR1 and CDR2 are LNHDA and SQIVND (reference sequence). This CDR3 reads CASSTPRGYGYTF. The CDR3 nucleotides are TGTGCCAGTAGCACCCCCCGCGGCTATGGCTACACCTTC.

The chain couples TRBV6-6 to TRBJ2-7; the match to TRBD2 covers 7 bases. The CDR3 extends over 13 amino acids. After removal of 5 bases from V and 4 bases from J, the junction contained 5 bases not matched to a gene. From germline, CDR1 is MNHNY and CDR2 SVGAGI (reference sequence). CDR3 nucleotide sequence: TGTGCCAGCAGTCTGGGACTAACGTACGAGCAGTACTTC. Encoded protein: CASSLGLTYEQYF.

This chain uses TRBV27 with TRBJ1-1, with D possibly being TRBD1 (6 bases). Germline V gene lookup returns CDR1 MNHEY and CDR2 SMNVEV (reference sequence). This CDR3 contains 14 residues. Between the trimmed V and J ends, which lost 5 bases and 4 bases, there was a span of 14 bases. The CDR3 reads CASSERNRVTEAFF. The CDR3 DNA is TGTGCCAGCAGTGAGAGAAACAGGGTCACTGAAGCTTTCTTT.

The chain uses TRBV5-1 and TRBJ1-1; D perhaps matches TRBD1 (5 bases). Germline V gene data show CDR1 as SGHRS and CDR2 as YFSETQ. The CDR3 is 13 residues long. The germline V and J ends were trimmed by 0 bases and 8 bases, with 11 bases remaining between them. The CDR3 DNA is TGCGCCAGCAGCTTGGGGGGCCTCCGCGAAGCTTTCTTT. Protein product: CASSLGGLREAFF.